These 14 T cell receptor beta chains share one sample of origin, sequenced in a study of blood T cell repertoires in COVID-19. The repertoire was sequenced with immunoSEQ multiplex PCR; TCRdb's copy has only in-frame clones and lacks some. The sample has 200,000 to 250,000 clones, roughly 94% seen once. The specimen was peripheral blood. Receptors originate from a young man with acute or convalescent COVID-19.

The rearrangement links TRBV28 to TRBJ1-2; no definite D call. V gave up 4 bases and J gave up 5 bases, with 17 bases separating them. In germline, CDR1 is MDHEN, CDR2 SYDVKM. The CDR3 is 15 residues long. The CDR3 DNA sequence: TGTGCCAGCAGTTCCTTTGTAGCGGGGTCTTATGGCTACACCTTC. Its protein is CASSSFVAGSYGYTF.

The genes are TRBV28 and TRBJ2-5; 7 positions match TRBD1. V lost 4 bases and J lost 0; bases outside the gene matches: 11. Germline values: CDR1 MDHEN, CDR2 SYDVKM. The CDR3 contains 17 residues. The CDR3, as DNA: TGTGCCAGCAGTTCTAGACAGGGTTTGATCCACCAAGAGACCCAGTACTTC. The encoded protein is CASSSRQGLIHQETQYF.

This CDR3 reads CASSLDVAGYQLTQYF. In DNA, the CDR3 is TGCGCCAGCAGCTTGGACGTAGCGGGGTACCAGCTCACGCAGTATTTT. The V and J genes are TRBV5-1 and TRBJ2-3, with TRBD2 matching over 8 bases. This CDR3 comprises 16 residues. CDR1 SGHRS and CDR2 YFSETQ come from the germline V gene. J lost 9 bases, V lost 0 bases, and 12 bases had no gene match.

This chain joins TRBV27 and TRBJ2-3, with 14 positions matching TRBD2. Germline loops: CDR1 MNHEY, CDR2 SMNVEV (reference sequence). Trimming removed 6 bases from V and 6 bases from J; junction bases left unmatched: 5. This CDR3 region has 15 residues. CDR3 nucleotides: TGTGCCAGCAGGAGAGGGACTAGCGGGAGCGATACGCAGTATTTT. Protein: CASRRGTSGSDTQYF.

The chain has TRBV28 and TRBJ2-1; 7 nucleotides align to TRBD2. CDR1 MDHEN and CDR2 SYDVKM come from the germline V gene. V was clipped by 8 bases and J by 1 base; unmatched bases: 2. The CDR3 is made up of 13 amino acids. CDR3 coding DNA: TGTGCCAGCCATAGCGGGTCCTACAATGAGCAGTTCTTC. Translating gives CASHSGSYNEQFF.

The chain joins TRBV19 to TRBJ1-5; 8 bases agree with TRBD1. V shed 9 bases, J shed 7 bases, and the junction held 8 bases outside the gene matches. The CDR3 extends over 13 amino acids. The V gene's germline CDR1 is LNHDA and CDR2 SQIVND (reference sequence). As DNA, the CDR3 is TGTGCCAGCCTAGGACAGGGCTCCCAGCCCCAGCATTTT. It codes for CASLGQGSQPQHF.

V and J are TRBV5-4 and TRBJ2-5, with a possible D match to TRBD2 (5 bases). This CDR3 has 15 residues. The V gene lost 0 bases and the J gene lost 3 bases, with 12 bases spanning the gap. Germline V gene sequence: CDR1 SGHNT, CDR2 YYREEE (reference sequence). This CDR3 is CASSLVGRREETQYF. The CDR3 DNA is TGTGCCAGCAGCTTGGTAGGCAGGCGGGAAGAGACCCAGTACTTC.

The gene calls are TRBV28 and TRBJ1-2; tentative D call: TRBD1 (6 bases). Per germline, CDR1 MDHEN and CDR2 SYDVKM. There are 15 residues in the CDR3. V lost 5 bases and J 8 bases, leaving 21 bases between the germline ends. DNA for the CDR3: TGTGCCAGCAGTACGAGACCCATAACAGGGAACGGCTACACCTTC. Translation: CASSTRPITGNGYTF.

V gene TRBV5-1 combines with J gene TRBJ2-3, with 12 bases that match TRBD2. Germline V gene data show CDR1 as SGHRS and CDR2 as YFSETQ. V trimming: 0 bases; J trimming: 3 bases; junction bases outside the gene matches: 5. The CDR3 extends over 17 amino acids. CDR3 sequence (DNA): TGCGCCAGCAGCTTGGACCCACTAGCGGGGGGAACAGATACGCAGTATTTT. Translated, it gives CASSLDPLAGGTDTQYF.

The rearrangement joins TRBV10-1 to TRBJ2-1; 7 bases are shared with TRBD2. CDR3 length: 16 residues. Trimming cost V 5 bases and J 5 bases; bases outside gene matches: 12. Germline CDR1 is WNHNN and CDR2 is SYGVQD (reference sequence). This CDR3 reads CASSFRDYTYDNEQFF. Here the CDR3 DNA reads TGCGCCAGCAGTTTCCGGGACTACACTTACGACAATGAGCAGTTCTTC.

CDR3 sequence reads: CASSLLKGAQYF. For the CDR3, the DNA is TGTGCCAGTAGTCTACTCAAGGGGGCCCAGTACTTC. The chain is built from TRBV19 and TRBJ2-5; D is perhaps TRBD1 (6 bases). The V gene lost 5 bases and the J gene lost 9 bases, with 13 bases spanning the gap. This CDR3 region has 12 residues. In germline, CDR1 is LNHDA, CDR2 SQIVND (reference sequence).

The V call is TRBV19, the J call TRBJ2-1, with 9 nucleotides matching TRBD2. With 3 bases clipped from V and 7 bases from J, the junction kept 19 bases outside the gene matches. This CDR3 spans 19 amino acids. Germline V gene data show CDR1 as LNHDA and CDR2 as SQIVND (reference sequence). CDR3 in DNA: TGTGCCAGTAGTATCCTAACCGGGACTAGCACTCTTAGGCAGAATGAGCAGTTCTTC. This translates into CASSILTGTSTLRQNEQFF. Full variable domain (outside the CDR3, taken from reference TRBV19 and TRBJ2-1): DGGITQSPKYLFRKEGQNVTLSCEQNLNHDAMYWYRQDPGQGLRLIYYSQIVNDFQKGDIAEGYSVSREKKESFPLTVTSAQKNPTAFYLCASSILTGTSTLRQNEQFFGPGTRLTVL.

J is TRBJ1-1 and V is TRBV6-5; D gene ambiguous. Germline V CDR1 and CDR2: MNHEY, SVGAGI. The CDR3 is 13 residues long. With 6 bases removed from V and 4 bases from J, the gap between germline ends came to 12 bases. In DNA form, the CDR3 reads TGTGCCAGCAGCCGCGGAGGGTTCACTGAAGCTTTCTTT. It is translated as CASSRGGFTEAFF.

The chain uses TRBV19 and TRBJ2-7, with 8 bases lining up with TRBD2. The CDR3 loop spans 14 amino acids. Germline CDR1 and CDR2: LNHDA and SQIVND (reference sequence). Trimming took 7 bases from V and 7 from J; bases not matched to a gene: 12. The DNA for the CDR3 is TGTGCCAGTATGGCGGTAGCGGGGATGGGGGAGCAGTACTTC. This sequence encodes CASMAVAGMGEQYF.